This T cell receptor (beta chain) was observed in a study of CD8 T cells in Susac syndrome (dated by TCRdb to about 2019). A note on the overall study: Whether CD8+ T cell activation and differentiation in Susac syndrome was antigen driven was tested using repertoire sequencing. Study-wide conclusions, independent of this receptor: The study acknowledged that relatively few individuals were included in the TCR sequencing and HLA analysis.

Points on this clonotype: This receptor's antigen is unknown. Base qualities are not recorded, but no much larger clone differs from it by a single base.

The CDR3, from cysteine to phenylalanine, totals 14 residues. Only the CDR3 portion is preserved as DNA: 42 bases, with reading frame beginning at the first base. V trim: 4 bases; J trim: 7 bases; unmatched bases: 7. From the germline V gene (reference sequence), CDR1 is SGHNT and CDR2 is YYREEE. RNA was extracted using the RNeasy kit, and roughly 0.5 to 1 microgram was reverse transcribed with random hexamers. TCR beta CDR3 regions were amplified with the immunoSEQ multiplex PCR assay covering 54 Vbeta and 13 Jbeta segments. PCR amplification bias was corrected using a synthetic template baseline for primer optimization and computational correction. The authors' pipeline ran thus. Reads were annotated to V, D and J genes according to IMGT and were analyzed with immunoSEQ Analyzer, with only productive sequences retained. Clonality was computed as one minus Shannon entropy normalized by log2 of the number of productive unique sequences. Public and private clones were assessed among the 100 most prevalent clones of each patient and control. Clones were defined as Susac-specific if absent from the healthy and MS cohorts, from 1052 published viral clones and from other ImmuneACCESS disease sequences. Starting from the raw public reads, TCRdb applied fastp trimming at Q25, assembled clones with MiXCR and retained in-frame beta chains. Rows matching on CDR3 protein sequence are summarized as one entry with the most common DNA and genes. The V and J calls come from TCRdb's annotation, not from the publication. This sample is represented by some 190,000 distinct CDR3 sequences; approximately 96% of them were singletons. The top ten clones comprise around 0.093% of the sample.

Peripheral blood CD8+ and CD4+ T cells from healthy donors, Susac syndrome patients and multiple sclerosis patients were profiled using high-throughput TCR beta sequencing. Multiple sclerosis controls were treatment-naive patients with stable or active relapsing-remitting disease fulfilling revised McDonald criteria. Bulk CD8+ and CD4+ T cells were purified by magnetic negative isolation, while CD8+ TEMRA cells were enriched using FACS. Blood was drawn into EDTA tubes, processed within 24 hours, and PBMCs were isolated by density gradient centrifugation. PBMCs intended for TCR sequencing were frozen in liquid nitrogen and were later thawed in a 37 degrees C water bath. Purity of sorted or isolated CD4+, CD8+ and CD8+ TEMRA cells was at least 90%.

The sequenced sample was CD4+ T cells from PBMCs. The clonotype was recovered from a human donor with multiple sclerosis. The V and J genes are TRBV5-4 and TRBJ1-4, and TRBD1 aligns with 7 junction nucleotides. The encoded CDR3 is CASSRTGVGEKLFF. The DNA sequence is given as TGTGCCAGCAGCCGAACAGGGGTGGGTGAAAAACTGTTTTTT.